The sequence of this TCR beta chain was determined in a study of CD8 T cells in ankylosing spondylitis. Study-level results: Earlier work had already found some motif variants in reactive arthritis synovial fluid and blood.

With molecular barcodes, quantitative 5'-RACE was used to make the TCR beta libraries. TCRdb re-called the 5' RACE reads through MiXCR, storing one row per CDR3 protein. In the table there are roughly 260,000 distinct CDR3 sequences, about 20% of which are singletons. This clonotype was observed a handful of times. Its antigen is unknown. At one end the junction does not follow the germline gene, possibly because of a read error. The CDR3 has 15 amino acids. Germline CDR1 SGHRS, CDR2 YFSETQ. The material sequenced was blood, either unsorted or a sorted T cell fraction (not recorded which). This chain connects TRBV5-1 to TRBJ2-2; no clear D gene. This receptor was taken from a male donor with ankylosing spondylitis or in good health (not recorded which). This CDR3 reads CASSLGPSKTGELFF. The CDR3, as DNA: TGCGCCAGCAGCTTGGGGCCTTCGAAGACCGGGGAGCTGTTTTTT.